This T cell receptor (beta chain) was sequenced during a study of blood T cell repertoires in COVID-19. The overall study: Researchers got acute and convalescent COVID-19 samples from the United States, Italy and Spain. PBMCs, B-cell-depleted T cells, or T cells were the source of the cDNA or gDNA that made up the material.

Methods used by the authors: Reference gene primer amplification gave nucleated cell count estimates. Libraries were prepared by immunoSEQ multiplex PCR; TCRdb keeps only in-frame clonotypes and omits some of them. V and J calls and clone size are those listed in that table; D and trimming were worked out from the DNA. The sample yields about 87,000 clones, approximately 83% seen once. CDR1 and CDR2 from the germline V gene are SGHRS and YFSETQ. Between the trimmed V and J ends, which lost 0 bases and 5 bases, there was a span of 11 bases. The CDR3 length is 14 residues. The V gene is TRBV5-1, the J gene TRBJ1-1; D gene unclear. The TCR comes from a woman in her seventies with acute or convalescent COVID-19. Sequencing input: peripheral blood. The CDR3 DNA reads TGCGCCAGCAGCTTGGCCCTGTCGGGGACTGAAGCTTTCTTT. It specifies CASSLALSGTEAFF.